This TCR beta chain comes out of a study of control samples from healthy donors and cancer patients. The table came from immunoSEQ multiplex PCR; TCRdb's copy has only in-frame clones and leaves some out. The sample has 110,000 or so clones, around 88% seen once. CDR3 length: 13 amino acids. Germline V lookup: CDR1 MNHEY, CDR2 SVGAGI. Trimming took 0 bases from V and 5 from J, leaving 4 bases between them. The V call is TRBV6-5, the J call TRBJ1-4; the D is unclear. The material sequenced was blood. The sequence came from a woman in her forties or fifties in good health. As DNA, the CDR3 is TGTGCCAGCAGTTACTCCCCCAATGAAAAACTGTTTTTT. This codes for CASSYSPNEKLFF.